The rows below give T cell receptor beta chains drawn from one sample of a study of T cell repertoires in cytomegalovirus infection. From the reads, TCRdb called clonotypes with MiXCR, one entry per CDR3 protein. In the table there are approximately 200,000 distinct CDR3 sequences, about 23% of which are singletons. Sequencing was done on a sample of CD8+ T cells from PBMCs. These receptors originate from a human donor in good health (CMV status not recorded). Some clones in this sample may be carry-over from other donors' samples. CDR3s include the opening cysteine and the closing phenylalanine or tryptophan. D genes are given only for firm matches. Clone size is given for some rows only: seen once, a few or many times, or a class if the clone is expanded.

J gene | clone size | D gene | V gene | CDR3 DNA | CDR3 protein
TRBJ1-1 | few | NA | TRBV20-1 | TGCAGTGCTAGGGGCTGGGGGAACACTGAAGCTTTCTTT | CSARGWGNTEAFF
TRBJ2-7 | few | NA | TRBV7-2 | TGTGCCAGCAGCCTCCCCTGGGAGGAGGGTGTTAGTACTCGAGCTGTAGAGCAGTACTTC | CASSLPWEEGVSTRAVEQYF
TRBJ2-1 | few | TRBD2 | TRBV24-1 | TGTGCCACCAGTGGTAGCGGGGGCGACTACAATGAGCAGTTCTTC | CATSGSGGDYNEQFF
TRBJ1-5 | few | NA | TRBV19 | TGTGCCAGTAGTCCCGATTATAGCAATCAGCCCCAGCATTTT | CASSPDYSNQPQHF
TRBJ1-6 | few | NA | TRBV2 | TGTGCCAGCAGACCCCTTGGACAGAGTAATTCACCCCTCCACTTT | CASRPLGQSNSPLHF
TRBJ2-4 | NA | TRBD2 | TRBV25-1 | TGTGCCAGCAGTTCTAGCGGGGGAAGGAAAAACATTCAGTACTTC | CASSSSGGRKNIQYF
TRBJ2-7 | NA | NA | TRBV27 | TGTGCCAGCAGTAGACCCGGCTACGAGCAGTACTTC | CASSRPGYEQYF
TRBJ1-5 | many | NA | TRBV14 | TGTGCCAGCAGCCAAGAGGGGAATCAGCCCCAGCATTTT | CASSQEGNQPQHF
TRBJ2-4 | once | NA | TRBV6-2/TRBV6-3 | TGTGCCAGCAGTTACGATGAGGATCTTGCCAAAAACATTCAGTACTTC | CASSYDEDLAKNIQYF
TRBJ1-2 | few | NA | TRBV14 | TGTGCCAGCAGCCAAGGGCCGGGCAGCGGTGGCTACACCTTC | CASSQGPGSGGYTF
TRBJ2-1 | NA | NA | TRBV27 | TGTGCCAGCAGGAACCTTGAGGGGGGCTCCTACAATGAGCAGTTCTTC | CASRNLEGGSYNEQFF
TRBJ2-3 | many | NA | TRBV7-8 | TGTGCCAGCAGCCCCGATATAGCGGATACGCAGTATTTT | CASSPDIADTQYF
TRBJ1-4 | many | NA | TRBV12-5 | TGTGCTAGTGCCGACGGGCCTCGAATTAATGAAAAACTGTTTTTT | CASADGPRINEKLFF
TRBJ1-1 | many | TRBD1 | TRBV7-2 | TGTGCCAGCAGCTTAGAACTAGGGGGCGGGGGGAAGAACACTGAAGCTTTCTTT | CASSLELGGGGKNTEAFF
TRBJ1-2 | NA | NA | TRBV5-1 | TGCGCCAGCAGCCAGGGAGCAACCCTGGATGGCTACACCTTC | CASSQGATLDGYTF
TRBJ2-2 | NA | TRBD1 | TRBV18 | TGTGCCAGCTCAGCGGGGGACAGGGCGAACACCGGGGAGCTGTTTTTT | CASSAGDRANTGELFF
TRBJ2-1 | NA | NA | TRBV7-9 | TGTGCCAGCAGCCCAACCTGGGACGAGAATGAGCAGTTCTTC | CASSPTWDENEQFF
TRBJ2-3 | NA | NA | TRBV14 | TGTGCCAGCAGCCCCCCCCTGGATGACCCGGGCACAGATACGCAGTATTTT | CASSPPLDDPGTDTQYF
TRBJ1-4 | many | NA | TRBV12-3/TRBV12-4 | TGTGCCAGCAGTTTAACAACTAATGAAAAACTGTTTTTT | CASSLTTNEKLFF
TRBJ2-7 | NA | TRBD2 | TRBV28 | TGTGCCAGCAGTCAAATCCGTGGACTAGCGGGGGACCTGGAGCAGTACTTC | CASSQIRGLAGDLEQYF
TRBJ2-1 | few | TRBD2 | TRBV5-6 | TGTGCCAGCAGCTTGGAGGCTAGCGGGGGCCGAACCTACAATGAGCAGTTCTTC | CASSLEASGGRTYNEQFF
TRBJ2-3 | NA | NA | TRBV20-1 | TGCAGTGCTAGCCGACGTTTTGCTAGCACAGATACGCAGTATTTT | CSASRRFASTDTQYF
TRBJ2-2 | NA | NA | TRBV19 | TGTGCCAGTAGTACAATGTCCGGGGAGCTGTTTTTT | CASSTMSGELFF
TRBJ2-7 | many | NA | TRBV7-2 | TGTGCCAGCAGCCAAACCGGGACCTCCTACGAGCAGTACTTC | CASSQTGTSYEQYF
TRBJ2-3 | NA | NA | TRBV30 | TGTGCCTGGAGTCCTGTCAAACTTGGAGATACGCAGTATTTT | CAWSPVKLGDTQYF
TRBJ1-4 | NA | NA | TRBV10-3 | TGTGCCATCAGTGAGAAAGTCAGGGGTGCAACTAATGAAAAACTGTTTTTT | CAISEKVRGATNEKLFF
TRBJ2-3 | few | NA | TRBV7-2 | TGTGCCAGCAGCTTGAGTTGGGGGGCGTCCACAGATACGCAGTATTTT | CASSLSWGASTDTQYF
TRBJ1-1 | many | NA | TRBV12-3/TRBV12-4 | TGTGCCAGCAGTTTCGGGGGGATGGGCACTGAAGCTTTCTTT | CASSFGGMGTEAFF
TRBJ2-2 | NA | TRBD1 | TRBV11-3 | TGTGCCAGCAGCTTAGCCCTGGGACAGGCCAGCGGGGAGCTGTTTTTT | CASSLALGQASGELFF
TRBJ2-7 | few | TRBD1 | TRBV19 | TGTGCCAGTAGTGCCTCGGGACAGGGTATCCTCGAGCAGTACTTC | CASSASGQGILEQYF
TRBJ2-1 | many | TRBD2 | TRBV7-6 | TGTGCCAGCAGCCCCACGAGCGGGGGTGAATACAATGAGCAGTTCTTC | CASSPTSGGEYNEQFF
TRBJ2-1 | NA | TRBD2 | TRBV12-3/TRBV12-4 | TGTGCCAGCAGCCCGGGTGGGCGGGGGGGCGCAAATGAGCAGTTCTTC | CASSPGGRGGANEQFF
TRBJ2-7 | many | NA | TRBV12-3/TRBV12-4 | TGTGCCAGCAGCCAGGGGGGAATCTACGAGCAGTACTTC | CASSQGGIYEQYF
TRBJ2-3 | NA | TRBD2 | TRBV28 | TGTGCCAGCAGCCGACGACTAGCGGGCCCCGTGGATACGCAGTATTTT | CASSRRLAGPVDTQYF
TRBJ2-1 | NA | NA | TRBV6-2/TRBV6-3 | TGTGCCAGCAGTTACGGCGCAAATGAGCAGTTCTTC | CASSYGANEQFF
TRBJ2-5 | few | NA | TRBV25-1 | TGTGCCAGCAGTTATGATGGGTACCAAGAGACCCAGTACTTC | CASSYDGYQETQYF
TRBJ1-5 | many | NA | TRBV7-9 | TGTGCCAGCAGCTTAGATGTCAATCAGCCCCAGCATTTT | CASSLDVNQPQHF
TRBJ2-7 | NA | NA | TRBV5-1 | TGCGCCAGCAGCTTGAGCGCTGGGGCGATGTACGAGCAGTACTTC | CASSLSAGAMYEQYF
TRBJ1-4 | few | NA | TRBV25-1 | TGTGCCAGCAGTGAATTGAGACAGCCAGTTGAAAAACTGTTTTTT | CASSELRQPVEKLFF
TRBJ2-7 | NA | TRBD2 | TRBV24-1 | TGTGCCACCAGTGATTTCGCGGGGGGCAACGAGCAGTACTTC | CATSDFAGGNEQYF
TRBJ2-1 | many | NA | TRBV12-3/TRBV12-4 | TGTGCCAGCAGTTCGGGACTCCCCAGGGCTGAGCAGTTCTTC | CASSSGLPRAEQFF
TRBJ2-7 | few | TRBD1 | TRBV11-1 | TGTGCCAGCAGCTCGCCGGGACAGGGGCCCACCTACGCCCAGCAGTACTTC | CASSSPGQGPTYAQQYF
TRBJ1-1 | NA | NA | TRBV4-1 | TGCGCCAGCAGCCGGGGCTTCACTGAAGCTTTCTTT | CASSRGFTEAFF
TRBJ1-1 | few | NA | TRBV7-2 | TGTGCCAGCAGCTGGTTTCACACTGAAGCTTTCTTT | CASSWFHTEAFF
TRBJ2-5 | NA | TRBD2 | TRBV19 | TGTGCCAGTTCCGAAATTGGTACGGTAGCGGGGGGGCCGAGGGAGACCCAGTACTTC | CASSEIGTVAGGPRETQYF
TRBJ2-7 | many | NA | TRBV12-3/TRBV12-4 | TGTGCCAGCAGTATTCAGACGGGACATCTAGGCGAGCAGTACTTC | CASSIQTGHLGEQYF
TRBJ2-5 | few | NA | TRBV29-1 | TGCAGCGCCCTGACATGGATGGAGACCCAGTACTTC | CSALTWMETQYF
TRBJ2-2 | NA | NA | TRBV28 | TGTGCCAGCAGACGCCAGGGGAGCACCGGGGAGCTGTTTTTT | CASRRQGSTGELFF
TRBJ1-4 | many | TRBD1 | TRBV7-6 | TGTGCCAGCAGCCCAGGGACAGGGAGTGAAAAACTGTTTTTT | CASSPGTGSEKLFF
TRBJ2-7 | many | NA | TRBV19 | TGTGCCAGTACCTCAGGGGTCGAGCAGTACTTC | CASTSGVEQYF
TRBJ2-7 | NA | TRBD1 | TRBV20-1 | TGCAGTGCTTCTACAGGGGGCGGCGAGCAGTACTTC | CSASTGGGEQYF
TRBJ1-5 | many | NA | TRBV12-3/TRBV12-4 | TGTGCCAGCAGCCGTGGGGGGGTCGATAGCAATCAGCCCCAGCATTTT | CASSRGGVDSNQPQHF
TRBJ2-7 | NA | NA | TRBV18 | TGTGCCAGCTCACCACCGGGGGAGGGACATCTCCTACGAGCCGAGAACTTC | CASSPPGEGHLLRAENF
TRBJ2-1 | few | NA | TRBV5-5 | TGTGCCAGCAGCTCAGACAGGAATGAGCAGTTCTTC | CASSSDRNEQFF
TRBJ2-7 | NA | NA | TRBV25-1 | TGTGCCAGCAGTGAATATATGTTGCCTTCCTACGAGCAGTACTTC | CASSEYMLPSYEQYF
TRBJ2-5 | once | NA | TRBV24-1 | TGTGCCACTTCTCAGGGGGAGGAAGAGACCCAGTACTTC | CATSQGEEETQYF
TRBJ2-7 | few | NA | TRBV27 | TGTGCCAGCAGTTTGGGCAGAAGATACGAGCAGTACTTC | CASSLGRRYEQYF
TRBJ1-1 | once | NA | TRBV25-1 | TGTGCCAGCAGTGATGGAGCTGTGCACACTGAAGCTTTCTTT | CASSDGAVHTEAFF
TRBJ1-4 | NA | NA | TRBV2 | TGTGCCAGCAGGGATGGTATAGTCGATGGAAAACTGTTTTTT | CASRDGIVDGKLFF